Listed below are T cell receptor beta chains from one sample, sequenced in a study of human T cells and chemical hapten exposure. TCRdb ran MiXCR on the RACE reads and lists one entry per CDR3 protein. The table has over 70,000 distinct CDR3 sequences, approximately 10% seen once. The sequencing used whole blood, collected in connection with sensitization to the hapten diphenylcyclopropenone (DPC). The receptor source for this set is a young man with alopecia areata. Some clones in this sample may be carry-over from other donors' samples. The CDR3 runs from the conserved cysteine through the conserved F or W. A D gene is named only where the DNA matches it firmly. Clone size is shown for a subset of rows, as once, few, many or a class of expanded clone.

CDR3 DNA: TGCAGCGCTATGGGAGGGAACGCGAACACTGAAGCTTTCTTT
CDR3 protein: CSAMGGNANTEAFF
D gene: NA
J gene: TRBJ1-1
V gene: TRBV29-1
clone size: few

CDR3 DNA: TGTGCCAGCAGCCTCAGGGGGCGCACAGATACGCAGTATTTT
CDR3 protein: CASSLRGRTDTQYF
D gene: TRBD1
J gene: TRBJ2-3
V gene: TRBV7-2
clone size: many

CDR3 DNA: TGCGCCAGCAGCCACCCCCGAGGGGGGGGCTCCTACAATGAGCAGTTCTTC
CDR3 protein: CASSHPRGGGSYNEQFF
D gene: NA
J gene: TRBJ2-1
V gene: TRBV4-3
clone size: NA

CDR3 DNA: TGTGCCAGCAGTTACTCGGGGCGGCCGAACACCGGGGAGCTGTTTTTT
CDR3 protein: CASSYSGRPNTGELFF
D gene: NA
J gene: TRBJ2-2
V gene: TRBV6-2/TRBV6-3
clone size: few

CDR3 DNA: TGTGCCAGCAGCTTAGAGTTGGGGGCTATGGGCACTGAAGCTTTCTTT
CDR3 protein: CASSLELGAMGTEAFF
D gene: NA
J gene: TRBJ1-1
V gene: TRBV7-8
clone size: few

CDR3 DNA: TGTGCCAGCAGCTTGCAGGGACAGGGTAATTCACCCCTCCACTTT
CDR3 protein: CASSLQGQGNSPLHF
D gene: TRBD1
J gene: TRBJ1-6
V gene: TRBV7-2
clone size: few

CDR3 DNA: TGTGCCAGCAGCCACTCAGATTGGCAGAACACTGAAGCTTTCTTT
CDR3 protein: CASSHSDWQNTEAFF
D gene: NA
J gene: TRBJ1-1
V gene: TRBV3-1
clone size: many

CDR3 DNA: TGTGCCAGCAGTACTAGCGGAAATAGCAATCAGCCCCAGCATTTT
CDR3 protein: CASSTSGNSNQPQHF
D gene: NA
J gene: TRBJ1-5
V gene: TRBV7-2
clone size: few

CDR3 DNA: TGTGCCAGCACCGATCGATACGAGCAGTACTTC
CDR3 protein: CASTDRYEQYF
D gene: NA
J gene: TRBJ2-7
V gene: TRBV28
clone size: few

CDR3 DNA: TGTGCCAGCAGCTTGGCCAGGGCCTACGAGCAGTACTTC
CDR3 protein: CASSLARAYEQYF
D gene: NA
J gene: TRBJ2-7
V gene: TRBV5-6
clone size: many

CDR3 DNA: TGTGCCAGCTCACCCATACCAGTCGGGAAGGTCACAGATACGCAGTATTTT
CDR3 protein: CASSPIPVGKVTDTQYF
D gene: NA
J gene: TRBJ2-3
V gene: TRBV18
clone size: NA

CDR3 DNA: TGTGCCAGCAGCACAGGGGAGGGGAGGACCTCCTATAATTCACCCCTCCACTTT
CDR3 protein: CASSTGEGRTSYNSPLHF
D gene: TRBD1
J gene: TRBJ1-6
V gene: TRBV27
clone size: few

CDR3 DNA: TGCAGTGCCCCGGGACACCTAGCCCCCGAAGCTTTCTTT
CDR3 protein: CSAPGHLAPEAFF
D gene: NA
J gene: TRBJ1-1
V gene: TRBV20-1
clone size: NA

CDR3 DNA: TGCAGTGCAAGGGTCTTAAACACCATATATTTT
CDR3 protein: CSARVLNTIYF
D gene: NA
J gene: TRBJ1-3
V gene: TRBV20-1
clone size: NA

CDR3 DNA: TGCGCCAGCAGCCCCCGTCTACCGGGGAATGGGAATTCACCCCTCCACTTT
CDR3 protein: CASSPRLPGNGNSPLHF
D gene: NA
J gene: TRBJ1-6
V gene: TRBV4-1
clone size: NA

CDR3 DNA: TGTGCCAGCAGCACCTTGACAGGGCAAGGGACACCCCTCCACTTT
CDR3 protein: CASSTLTGQGTPLHF
D gene: TRBD1
J gene: TRBJ1-6
V gene: TRBV28
clone size: few

CDR3 DNA: TGTGCCAGCTTTGGGGGAAGCGGGGGCCGGAACACTGAAGCTTTCTTT
CDR3 protein: CASFGGSGGRNTEAFF
D gene: NA
J gene: TRBJ1-1
V gene: TRBV6-1
clone size: few

CDR3 DNA: TGTGCCAGCACCTCCCAAGCGGGGAGAAATCAGCCCCAGCATTTT
CDR3 protein: CASTSQAGRNQPQHF
D gene: NA
J gene: TRBJ1-5
V gene: TRBV28
clone size: once

CDR3 DNA: TGCGCCAGCAGCCAAGATTTGGGTCCCTATAATTCACCCCTCCACTTT
CDR3 protein: CASSQDLGPYNSPLHF
D gene: NA
J gene: TRBJ1-6
V gene: TRBV4-3
clone size: many

CDR3 DNA: TGCGCCAGCAGCCTCAGACCCGGGGAGCTGTTTTTT
CDR3 protein: CASSLRPGELFF
D gene: NA
J gene: TRBJ2-2
V gene: TRBV5-1
clone size: NA

CDR3 DNA: TGCGCCAGCAGCCCTGACAGGGGCGAACAGCCCCAGCATTTT
CDR3 protein: CASSPDRGEQPQHF
D gene: TRBD1
J gene: TRBJ1-5
V gene: TRBV5-1
clone size: NA

CDR3 DNA: TGTGCCAGCAGCCCGAGAGGTAGCGGGGGAGATACGCAGTATTTT
CDR3 protein: CASSPRGSGGDTQYF
D gene: TRBD2
J gene: TRBJ2-3
V gene: TRBV28
clone size: NA

CDR3 DNA: TGTGCCAGCAGCGACACCGTTGAGTCTTGGACTTTCTTT
CDR3 protein: CASSDTVESWTFF
D gene: NA
J gene: TRBJ1-1
V gene: TRBV11-2
clone size: few

CDR3 DNA: TGCGCCAGCAGCTTGGCCGGCAGAATGCAAGAGACCCAGTACTTC
CDR3 protein: CASSLAGRMQETQYF
D gene: NA
J gene: TRBJ2-5
V gene: TRBV5-1
clone size: many

CDR3 DNA: TGTGCCAGCAGCGGAGCCGGGACAACAAATGAAAAACTGTTTTTT
CDR3 protein: CASSGAGTTNEKLFF
D gene: NA
J gene: TRBJ1-4
V gene: TRBV7-9
clone size: few

CDR3 DNA: TGCAGCGTTTCGGGCGGTTTAAGCAATCAGCCCCAGCATTTT
CDR3 protein: CSVSGGLSNQPQHF
D gene: NA
J gene: TRBJ1-5
V gene: TRBV29-1
clone size: NA

CDR3 DNA: TGTGCCAGCACCGAGATGGGGTTTGAAGATACGCAGTATTTT
CDR3 protein: CASTEMGFEDTQYF
D gene: NA
J gene: TRBJ2-3
V gene: TRBV7-8
clone size: few

CDR3 DNA: TGTGCCAGCAGCCCATCGGGGCAGAAGGAAAGGAACACCGGGGAGCTGTTTTTT
CDR3 protein: CASSPSGQKERNTGELFF
D gene: NA
J gene: TRBJ2-2
V gene: TRBV7-3
clone size: NA

CDR3 DNA: TGTGCCAGCAGCTTAGGTAGCGGGGTATATGGCTACACCTTC
CDR3 protein: CASSLGSGVYGYTF
D gene: NA
J gene: TRBJ1-2
V gene: TRBV11-2
clone size: many

CDR3 DNA: TGTGCCAGCTCACCAGACAGGGGAAGCAATCAGCCCCAGCATTTT
CDR3 protein: CASSPDRGSNQPQHF
D gene: TRBD1
J gene: TRBJ1-5
V gene: TRBV18
clone size: NA

CDR3 DNA: TGCAGTGCTAGAATGGGGGGGGCGGATACGCAGTATTTT
CDR3 protein: CSARMGGADTQYF
D gene: NA
J gene: TRBJ2-3
V gene: TRBV20-1
clone size: many

CDR3 DNA: TGTGCCAGCAGCCCCGATGGGGGGTACTATGGCTACACCTTC
CDR3 protein: CASSPDGGYYGYTF
D gene: NA
J gene: TRBJ1-2
V gene: TRBV6-5
clone size: NA

CDR3 DNA: TGTGCCAGCAGCTTGCTGCAGGCAGAGACCCAGTACTTC
CDR3 protein: CASSLLQAETQYF
D gene: NA
J gene: TRBJ2-5
V gene: TRBV5-4
clone size: few

CDR3 DNA: TGCAGCGTTGGAGGGACAGGCTCCTACAATGAGCAGTTCTTC
CDR3 protein: CSVGGTGSYNEQFF
D gene: TRBD1
J gene: TRBJ2-1
V gene: TRBV29-1
clone size: NA

CDR3 DNA: TGTGCCAGCAGCTTAGCAGGGGGAGGCACTGAAGCTTTCTTT
CDR3 protein: CASSLAGGGTEAFF
D gene: NA
J gene: TRBJ1-1
V gene: TRBV7-6
clone size: once

CDR3 DNA: TGTGCCAGTAGTATAGTTGGGGCGACTAATCAGCCCCAGCATTTT
CDR3 protein: CASSIVGATNQPQHF
D gene: NA
J gene: TRBJ1-5
V gene: TRBV19
clone size: NA

CDR3 DNA: TGTGCCAGCAGCCGGACAGTAAATGGCTACACCTTC
CDR3 protein: CASSRTVNGYTF
D gene: NA
J gene: TRBJ1-2
V gene: TRBV3-1
clone size: few

CDR3 DNA: TGTGCCAGCAGCACCCAGGGTTCATCCTCTGGAAACACCATATATTTT
CDR3 protein: CASSTQGSSSGNTIYF
D gene: NA
J gene: TRBJ1-3
V gene: TRBV5-4
clone size: NA

CDR3 DNA: TGCGCCAGCAGCCTGCGGACAGTCTCCATGAACACTGAAGCTTTCTTT
CDR3 protein: CASSLRTVSMNTEAFF
D gene: NA
J gene: TRBJ1-1
V gene: TRBV5-1
clone size: NA

CDR3 DNA: TGTGCCAGCAGGGGCCTCACAGATACGCAGTATTTT
CDR3 protein: CASRGLTDTQYF
D gene: NA
J gene: TRBJ2-3
V gene: TRBV2
clone size: many

CDR3 DNA: TGTGCCAGCAGCTTAAAGGCGTCCGCCAACACCGGGGAGCTGTTTTTT
CDR3 protein: CASSLKASANTGELFF
D gene: NA
J gene: TRBJ2-2
V gene: TRBV7-3
clone size: few

CDR3 DNA: TGTGCCAGCAGCAGGACACGGCCCCAAGAGACCCAGTTCTTC
CDR3 protein: CASSRTRPQETQFF
D gene: NA
J gene: TRBJ2-1
V gene: TRBV7-8
clone size: NA

CDR3 DNA: TGTGCCAGCAGTGTAACGGGGACAACCGGGGAGCTGTTTTTT
CDR3 protein: CASSVTGTTGELFF
D gene: NA
J gene: TRBJ2-2
V gene: TRBV6-4
clone size: NA

CDR3 DNA: TGTGCCAGCAGCCAAGATCTAGCGAGCAATGAGCAGTTCTTC
CDR3 protein: CASSQDLASNEQFF
D gene: NA
J gene: TRBJ2-1
V gene: TRBV3-1
clone size: once

CDR3 DNA: TGTGCCAGCAGTTTATGGAACGGGGAGCTGTTTTTT
CDR3 protein: CASSLWNGELFF
D gene: NA
J gene: TRBJ2-2
V gene: TRBV12-3/TRBV12-4
clone size: NA

CDR3 DNA: TGCGCCAGCAGCTTTGGAAGCGGGGGGCGGGAGACCCAGTACTTC
CDR3 protein: CASSFGSGGRETQYF
D gene: TRBD2
J gene: TRBJ2-5
V gene: TRBV5-1
clone size: few

CDR3 DNA: TGTGCCAGCAGAACCGGGGGCACCGGGGAGCTGTTTTTT
CDR3 protein: CASRTGGTGELFF
D gene: NA
J gene: TRBJ2-2
V gene: TRBV6-2/TRBV6-3
clone size: many

CDR3 DNA: TGCGCCAGCAGTGAAGGGGACGGAAGCTACAATGAGCAGTTCTTC
CDR3 protein: CASSEGDGSYNEQFF
D gene: NA
J gene: TRBJ2-1
V gene: TRBV10-2
clone size: many

CDR3 DNA: TGCAGTGCTAGAGATTTTAAAGTGGGAGAGACCCAGTACTTC
CDR3 protein: CSARDFKVGETQYF
D gene: NA
J gene: TRBJ2-5
V gene: TRBV20-1
clone size: NA

CDR3 DNA: TGCAGTGCTAGGACGGGGGGGCCGGAAGAGACCCAGTACTTC
CDR3 protein: CSARTGGPEETQYF
D gene: TRBD2
J gene: TRBJ2-5
V gene: TRBV20-1
clone size: few

CDR3 DNA: TGCGCCAGCAGCCAAGTCAGGGGGCGCGTCAGAGATTCACCCCTCCACTTT
CDR3 protein: CASSQVRGRVRDSPLHF
D gene: TRBD1
J gene: TRBJ1-6
V gene: TRBV4-1
clone size: NA

CDR3 DNA: TGTGCCAGCAGTGAATTGGGATCGGGCACTGAAGCTTTCTTT
CDR3 protein: CASSELGSGTEAFF
D gene: NA
J gene: TRBJ1-1
V gene: TRBV6-1
clone size: few

CDR3 DNA: TGTGCCAGCAGCTCACAGCAATATACGCAGTATTTT
CDR3 protein: CASSSQQYTQYF
D gene: NA
J gene: TRBJ2-3
V gene: TRBV7-9
clone size: many